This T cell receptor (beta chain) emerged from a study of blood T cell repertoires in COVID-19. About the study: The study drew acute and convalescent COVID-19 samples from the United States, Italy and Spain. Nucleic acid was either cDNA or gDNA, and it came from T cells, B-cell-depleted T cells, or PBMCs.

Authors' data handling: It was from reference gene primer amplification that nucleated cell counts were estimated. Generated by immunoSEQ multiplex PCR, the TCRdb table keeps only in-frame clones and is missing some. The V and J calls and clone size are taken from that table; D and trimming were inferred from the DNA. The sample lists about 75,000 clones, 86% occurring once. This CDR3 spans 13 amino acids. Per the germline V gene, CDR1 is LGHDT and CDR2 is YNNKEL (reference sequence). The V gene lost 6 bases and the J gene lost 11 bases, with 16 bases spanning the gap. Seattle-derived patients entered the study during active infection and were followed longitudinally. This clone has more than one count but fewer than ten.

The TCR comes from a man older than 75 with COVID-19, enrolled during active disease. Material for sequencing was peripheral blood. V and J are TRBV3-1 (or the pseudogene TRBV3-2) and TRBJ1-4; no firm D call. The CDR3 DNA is TGTGCCAGCAGTCGAGGCGGCCCCGGGAAACTGTTTTTT. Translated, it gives CASSRGGPGKLFF.